This T cell receptor (beta chain) appears in the sequencing data of a study of blood T cell repertoires in COVID-19. This CDR3 contains 13 residues. Trimming at V came to 2 bases and at J to 8 bases, leaving 4 bases not matched to a gene. CDR1 is MNHEY and CDR2 is SMNVEV in the germline V gene (reference sequence). Measured with immunoSEQ multiplex PCR; TCRdb has only the in-frame clones, and not every one. The top ten clones hold approximately 2.3% of a sample with about 260,000 clones, 70% to 90% of them seen once. Sequenced: peripheral blood. The V call is TRBV27, the J call TRBJ1-2, with 8 bases aligning to TRBD1. The receptor's source is a woman aged 50 to 60 with acute or convalescent COVID-19. The CDR3 sequence: CASSLQGARGYTF. CDR3 bases: TGTGCCAGCAGTTTACAGGGGGCACGGGGCTACACCTTC.